This entry lists 22 T cell receptor beta chains sequenced from one sample in a study of identical twins. A single record per CDR3 protein comes from TCRdb applying MiXCR to the 5' RACE reads. The table lists hundreds of thousands of distinct CDR3 sequences, around a sixth of them singletons. These same records also appear under a second study, on T cells expressing NK-cell markers.

The sample comprised PBMCs. Every receptor here comes from a woman aged 18-29 years in good health.

This clonotype came up many times. The chain recombines TRBV12-3 or TRBV12-4 with TRBJ2-1; D possibly matches TRBD1 or TRBD2 (6 bases each). CDR3 length: 15 residues. V lost 2 bases, J lost 7 bases, and 15 bases lay in between. CDR3 coding DNA: TGTGCCAGCAGTTTAAAGGGGGGATGGCGGAATGAGCAGTTCTTC. This sequence encodes CASSLKGGWRNEQFF.

The rearrangement joins TRBV5-1 to TRBJ2-5, with D maybe TRBD2 (5 bases). V shed 1 base and J shed 4 bases, with 11 bases lying between them. Germline values: CDR1 SGHRS, CDR2 YFSETQ. The CDR3 runs 14 residues. CDR3 region: CASSLNGERETQYF. As DNA, the CDR3 is TGCGCCAGCAGCTTGAACGGGGAGAGAGAGACCCAGTACTTC. Full variable domain (missing parts from reference TRBV5-1 and TRBJ2-5): KAGVTQTPRYLIKTRGQQVTLSCSPISGHRSVSWYQQTPGQGLQFLFEYFSETQRNKGNFPGRFSGRQFSNSRSEMNVSTLELGDSALYLCASSLNGERETQYFGPGTRLLVL.

V usage is TRBV6-5 and J usage is TRBJ1-2; 7 bases align to TRBD1. The ends lost 2 bases at V and 2 bases at J; junction bases unmatched: 2. Germline-derived CDR1 and CDR2 are MNHEY and SVGAGI. This CDR3 has 14 amino acids. CDR3 nucleotide sequence: TGTGCCAGCAGTTACGGACAGGACAACTATGGCTACACCTTC. The encoded protein is CASSYGQDNYGYTF.

This chain uses TRBV4-3 with TRBJ1-2; D may be TRBD1 (6 bases). The CDR3 is 18 residues long. The germline V gene has CDR1 LGHNA and CDR2 YSLEER. V lost 0 bases and J lost 1, with 18 bases in between. The CDR3 nucleotides read TGCGCCAGCAGCCAAGATTCCCTTATGATAGGGGGTAACTATGGCTACACCTTC. It codes for CASSQDSLMIGGNYGYTF.

The chain is built from TRBV12-5 and TRBJ2-1; 8 nucleotides align to TRBD2. The CDR3 covers 14 residues. V shed 0 bases, J shed 6 bases, and the junction held 1 base outside the gene matches. Germline values: CDR1 LGHNT, CDR2 FRNRAP. The CDR3 spells CASGLVAGANEQFF. CDR3 DNA: TGTGCTAGTGGTTTGGTAGCGGGAGCCAATGAGCAGTTCTTC.

The chain joins TRBV27 to TRBJ2-1, with D perhaps matching TRBD1 (6 bases). The CDR3 spans 13 residues. Germline-derived CDR1 and CDR2 are MNHEY and SMNVEV (reference sequence). With 7 bases removed from V and 10 bases from J, the gap between germline ends came to 17 bases. CDR3 loop: CASTFLGQYEQFF. In nucleotides, the CDR3 is TGTGCCAGCACCTTCCTCGGACAGTACGAGCAGTTCTTC.

The chain uses TRBV4-3 and TRBJ1-2; TRBD1 agrees at 8 bases. The V gene end was trimmed by 0 bases and the J gene end by 4 bases; junction bases not matched to a gene: 7. Germline V gene lookup returns CDR1 LGHNA and CDR2 YSLEER. The length of the CDR3 is 16 residues. The CDR3 spells CASSQDLKTGAYGYTF. The DNA for the CDR3 is TGCGCCAGCAGCCAAGATCTAAAGACAGGGGCCTATGGCTACACCTTC.

This clonotype was recorded a few times. This chain connects TRBV12-3 or TRBV12-4 to TRBJ2-7, with D possibly TRBD2 on 7 matching bases. Trimming took off 7 bases at V and 4 bases at J, with 20 bases between the two ends. This CDR3 spans 15 amino acids. The DNA of the CDR3 is TGTGCCAGCACCACGGCGGGGGCAGGGGCGTACGAGCAGTACTTC. This sequence encodes CASTTAGAGAYEQYF.

The J gene is TRBJ1-1, the V gene TRBV29-1; maybe TRBD1 (5 bases). Trimming pared 5 bases from V and 5 bases from J, leaving 15 bases between. CDR1 is SQVTM and CDR2 is ANQGSEA in the germline V gene. The CDR3 spans 13 residues. The CDR3 loop is CSVSQGGRTEAFF. As DNA, the CDR3 is TGCAGCGTTAGCCAGGGCGGGAGGACTGAAGCTTTCTTT.

V usage is TRBV6-5 and J usage is TRBJ2-3; 9 nucleotides align to TRBD1. The CDR3 is 15 amino acids. Germline CDR1 and CDR2: MNHEY and SVGAGI. The junction had 11 bases not matched to a gene; V was cut back by 8 bases and J by 5 bases. This chain's CDR3 is CASGYRDRVGDTQYF. CDR3 nucleotides: TGTGCCAGCGGCTACCGGGACAGGGTCGGAGATACGCAGTATTTT.

This clonotype was detected only a few times. V is TRBV25-1 and J is TRBJ2-1; TRBD2 agrees at 8 bases. CDR1 is MGHDK, CDR2 SYGVNS, per germline. The CDR3 is 14 amino acids. Trimming at V came to 0 bases and at J to 9 bases, leaving 4 bases not matched to a gene. The CDR3 sequence is CASSEYSGRAEQFF. The CDR3 DNA follows: TGTGCCAGCAGTGAATACTCCGGGAGGGCTGAGCAGTTCTTC.

V gene TRBV27 combines with J gene TRBJ1-1, with D perhaps TRBD1 (6 bases). In germline, CDR1 is MNHEY, CDR2 SMNVEV (reference sequence). V was cut by 3 bases and J by 0 bases, with 17 bases left in between. There are 17 residues in the CDR3. CDR3 sequence reads: CASSFSGARGMNTEAFF. The CDR3 DNA reads TGTGCCAGCAGTTTCTCCGGGGCTAGGGGGATGAACACTGAAGCTTTCTTT.

This clonotype was counted between two and nine times. Sequence at one end of the junction differs from germline and may be a read error. The chain employs TRBV2 and TRBJ2-1, with a weak D call TRBD2 (6 bases). CDR3 length: 10 amino acids. Germline loops: CDR1 SNHLY, CDR2 FYNNEI. CDR3: CASSATAGGF. The CDR3 DNA reads TGTGCCAGCAGTGCCACAGCCGGGGGCTTC. Full variable domain (outside the CDR3, taken from reference TRBV2 and TRBJ2-1): EPEVTQTPSHQVTQMGQEVILRCVPISNHLYFYWYRQILGQKVEFLVSFYNNEISEKSEIFDDQFSVERPDGSNFTLKIRSTKLEDSAMYFCASSATAGGFGPGTRLTVL.

The rearrangement joins TRBV20-1 to TRBJ2-5, with D tentatively TRBD2 (7 bases). This CDR3 is built from 18 residues. The V gene's germline CDR1 is DFQATT and CDR2 SNEGSKA (reference sequence). V was shortened by 1 base and J by 1 base, with 22 bases between the two germline ends. The CDR3 nucleotides read TGCAGTGCTAGAGGGATTTGGAAGGGAGGGGGGCCCCAAGAGACCCAGTACTTC. Its protein is CSARGIWKGGGPQETQYF.

This chain links TRBV12-3 or TRBV12-4 with TRBJ1-5, with a tentative D call TRBD1 (6 bases). The V gene lost 2 bases and the J gene lost 10 bases, with 12 bases spanning the gap. The CDR3 sequence is 13 residues long. The CDR3 loop is CASSLRGGDPQHF. The CDR3 coding sequence is TGTGCCAGCAGTTTAAGGGGGGGGGATCCCCAGCATTTT.

This clonotype occurred a few times. The V and J genes are TRBV6-2 or TRBV6-3 and TRBJ2-3; 13 bases fit TRBD2. This CDR3 has 14 amino acids. V shed 6 bases, J shed 13 bases, and the junction held 10 bases outside the gene matches. Germline V gene data show CDR1 as MNHEY and CDR2 as SVGEGT. The CDR3 loop reads CASSRTSGGLEKYF. In DNA form, the CDR3 reads TGTGCCAGCAGCAGGACTAGCGGGGGCCTCGAGAAGTATTTT.

This clonotype appeared a few times. The chain employs TRBV6-6 and TRBJ1-1; D is unresolved. CDR1 is MNHNY, CDR2 SVGAGI, per germline (reference sequence). Trimming took 6 bases from V and 5 from J, leaving 10 bases between them. This CDR3 comprises 12 residues. The CDR3 protein is CASRPGWTEAFF. The CDR3 DNA reads as TGTGCCAGCAGACCGGGGTGGACTGAAGCTTTCTTT.

V is TRBV6-5 and J is TRBJ2-7; the D is unclear. Germline CDR1 reads MNHEY; CDR2 reads SVGAGI. CDR3 size: 15 residues. The ends were cut back, 0 bases at V and 2 bases at J, with 11 bases in the middle. The CDR3 sequence is CASSYSEPVAYEQYF. The CDR3 DNA sequence: TGTGCCAGCAGTTACTCGGAGCCCGTCGCCTACGAGCAGTACTTC.

With regard to this clonotype: The DNA is omitted, as the CDR3 cannot be located on it reliably, and the CDR3 follows TCRdb's listing. The J gene is TRBJ2-7, the V gene TRBV12-3 or TRBV12-4; TRBD1, the D gene given by the table, was not confirmed from the DNA. Counting both end residues, the CDR3 totals 15 amino acids. The CDR3 sequence: CASSFGPGGRNEQYF.

This clonotype was found a few times. The rearrangement links TRBV6-6 to TRBJ1-3; D is perhaps TRBD1 (5 bases). Per germline, CDR1 MNHNY and CDR2 SVGAGI (reference sequence). V lost 8 bases and J lost 2, with 7 bases in between. The CDR3 contains 12 residues. Here the CDR3 DNA reads TGTGCCAGCTGGGGGACTGGAAACACCATATATTTT. Protein: CASWGTGNTIYF.

This clonotype has more than one count but fewer than ten. The chain recombines TRBV2 with TRBJ1-5, with 8 bases lining up with TRBD1. Per germline, CDR1 SNHLY and CDR2 FYNNEI. This CDR3 contains 15 residues. The J segment lost 3 bases and the V segment lost 4 bases, leaving 5 bases of the junction unmatched. The CDR3 sequence: CASSARQGTNQPQHF. DNA of the CDR3: TGTGCCAGCAGTGCGCGACAGGGGACCAATCAGCCCCAGCATTTT.

This clonotype was counted a few times. The chain is built from TRBV5-1 and TRBJ1-3; D gene uncertain. Between the trimmed V and J ends, which lost 0 bases and 13 bases, there was a span of 14 bases. The CDR3 is made up of 13 amino acids. CDR1 is SGHRS, CDR2 YFSETQ, per germline. The CDR3 sequence: CASSLERGALIYF. The CDR3 DNA reads TGCGCCAGCAGCTTGGAACGGGGAGCCCTTATATATTTT.